This TCR beta chain was obtained from a study of blood T cell repertoires in COVID-19. Study summary: The United States, Italy and Spain provided the acute and convalescent COVID-19 samples. The cDNA or gDNA used as material had been derived from T cells, B-cell-depleted T cells, or PBMCs.

In the study's own analysis: Amplifying reference gene primers gave estimates of nucleated cell counts. TCRdb keeps only in-frame clones here, not all; method: immunoSEQ multiplex PCR. For V, J and clone size, that table is used; D and trimming come from the DNA. Of over 120,000 clones in the sample, 81% were seen once. This CDR3 has 15 residues. After removal of 5 bases from V and 5 bases from J, the junction contained 8 bases not matched to a gene. Per germline, CDR1 SEHNR and CDR2 FQNEAQ (reference sequence). This chain uses TRBV7-9 with TRBJ2-2; 7 nucleotides align to TRBD1. The sequenced sample consisted of peripheral blood. This TCR was recovered from a human donor in a cohort sampled during active COVID-19. This CDR3 is CASSPPGQITGELFF. CDR3 nucleotide sequence: TGTGCCAGCAGCCCCCCGGGACAGATAACCGGGGAGCTGTTTTTT.